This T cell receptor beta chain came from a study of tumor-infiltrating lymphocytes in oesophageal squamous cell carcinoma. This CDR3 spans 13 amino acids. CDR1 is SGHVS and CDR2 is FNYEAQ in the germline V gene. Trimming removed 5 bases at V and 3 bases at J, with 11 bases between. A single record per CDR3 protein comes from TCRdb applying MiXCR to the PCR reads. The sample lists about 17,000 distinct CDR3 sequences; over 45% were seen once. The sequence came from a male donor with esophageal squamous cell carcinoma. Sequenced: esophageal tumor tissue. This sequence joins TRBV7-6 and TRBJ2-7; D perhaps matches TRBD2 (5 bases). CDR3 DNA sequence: TGTGCCAGCAGCAAAGACCGGGACTACGAGCAGTACTTC. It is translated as CASSKDRDYEQYF.